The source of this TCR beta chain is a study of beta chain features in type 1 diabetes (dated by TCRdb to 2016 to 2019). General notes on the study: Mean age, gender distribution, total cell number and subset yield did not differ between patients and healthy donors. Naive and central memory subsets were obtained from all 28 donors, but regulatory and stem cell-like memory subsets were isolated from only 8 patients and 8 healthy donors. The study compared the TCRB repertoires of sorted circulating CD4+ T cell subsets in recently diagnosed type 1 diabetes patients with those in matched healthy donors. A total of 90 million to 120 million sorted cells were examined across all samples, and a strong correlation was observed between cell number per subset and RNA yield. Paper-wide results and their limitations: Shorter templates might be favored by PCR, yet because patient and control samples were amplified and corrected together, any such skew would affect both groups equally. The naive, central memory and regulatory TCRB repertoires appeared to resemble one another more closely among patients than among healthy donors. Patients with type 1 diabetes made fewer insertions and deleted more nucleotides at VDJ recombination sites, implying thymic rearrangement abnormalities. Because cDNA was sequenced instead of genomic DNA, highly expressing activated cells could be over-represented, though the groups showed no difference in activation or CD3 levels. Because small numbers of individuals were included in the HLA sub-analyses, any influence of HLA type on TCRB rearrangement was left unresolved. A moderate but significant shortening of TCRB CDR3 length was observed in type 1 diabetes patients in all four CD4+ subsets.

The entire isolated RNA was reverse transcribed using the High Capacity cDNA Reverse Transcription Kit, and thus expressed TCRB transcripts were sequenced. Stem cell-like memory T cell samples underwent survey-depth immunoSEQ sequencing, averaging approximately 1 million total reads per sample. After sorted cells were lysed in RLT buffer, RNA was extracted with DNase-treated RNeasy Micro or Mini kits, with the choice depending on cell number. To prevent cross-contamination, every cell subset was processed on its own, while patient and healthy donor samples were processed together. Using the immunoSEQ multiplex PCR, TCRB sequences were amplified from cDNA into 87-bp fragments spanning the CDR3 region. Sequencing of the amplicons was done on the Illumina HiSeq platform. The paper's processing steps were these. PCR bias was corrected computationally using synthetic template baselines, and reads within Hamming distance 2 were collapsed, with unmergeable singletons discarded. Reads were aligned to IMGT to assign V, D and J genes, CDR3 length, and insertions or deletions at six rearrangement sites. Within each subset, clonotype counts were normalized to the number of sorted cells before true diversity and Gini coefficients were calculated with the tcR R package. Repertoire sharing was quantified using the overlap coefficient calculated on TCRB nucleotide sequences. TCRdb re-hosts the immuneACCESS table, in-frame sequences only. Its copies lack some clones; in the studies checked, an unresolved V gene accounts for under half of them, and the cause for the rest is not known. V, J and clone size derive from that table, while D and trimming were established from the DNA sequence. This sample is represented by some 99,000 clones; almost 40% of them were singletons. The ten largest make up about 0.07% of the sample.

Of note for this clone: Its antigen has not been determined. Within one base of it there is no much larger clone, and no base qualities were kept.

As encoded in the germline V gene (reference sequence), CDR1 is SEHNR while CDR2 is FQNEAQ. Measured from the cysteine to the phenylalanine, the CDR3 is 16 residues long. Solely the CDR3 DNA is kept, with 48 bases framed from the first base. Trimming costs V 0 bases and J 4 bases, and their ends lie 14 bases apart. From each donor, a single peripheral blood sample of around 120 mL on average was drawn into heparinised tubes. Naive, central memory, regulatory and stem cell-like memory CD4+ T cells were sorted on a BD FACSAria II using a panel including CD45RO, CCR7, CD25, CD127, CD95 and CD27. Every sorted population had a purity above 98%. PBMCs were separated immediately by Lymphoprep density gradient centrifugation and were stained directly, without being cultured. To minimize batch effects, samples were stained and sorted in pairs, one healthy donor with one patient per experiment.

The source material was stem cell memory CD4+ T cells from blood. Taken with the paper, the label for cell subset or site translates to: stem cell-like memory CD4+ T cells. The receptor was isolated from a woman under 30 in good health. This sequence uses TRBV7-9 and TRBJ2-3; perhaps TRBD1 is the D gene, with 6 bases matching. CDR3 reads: CASSLAFWGRPDTQYF. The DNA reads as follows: TGTGCCAGCAGCTTAGCGTTTTGGGGGCGACCAGATACGCAGTATTTT.